This passage covers 27 T cell receptor beta chains from one sample sequenced in a study of identifying expanded T cells in peripheral blood. Clones were sequenced by immunoSEQ multiplex PCR, and TCRdb holds only the in-frame ones, with some missing. This sample yields roughly 100,000 clones, of which about nine tenths are seen a single time; roughly 3.8% belongs to the top ten. The sequenced sample consisted of blood. The origin of the receptors is a person between 18 and 69 years old in good health.

The J gene is TRBJ2-7, the V gene TRBV10-3; D not certain. Germline CDR1 is ENHRY and CDR2 is SYGVKD. Trimming took off 1 base at V and 0 bases at J, with 4 bases between the two ends. The CDR3 loop spans 13 amino acids. DNA of the CDR3: TGTGCCATCAGTGAGTTGATCTCCTACGAGCAGTACTTC. Translated, it gives CAISELISYEQYF.

The CDR3, as DNA: TGTGCCAGCAGTTTGGTGGGGGGGGCGCTTATAGATACGCAGTATTTT. This sequence encodes CASSLVGGALIDTQYF. The V gene is TRBV28, the J gene TRBJ2-3; maybe TRBD2 (7 bases). There are 16 residues in the CDR3. V shed 3 bases and J shed 5 bases, with 18 bases lying between them. Germline CDR1 reads MDHEN; CDR2 reads SYDVKM.

This chain connects TRBV5-1 to TRBJ1-1; D is ambiguous. Germline values: CDR1 SGHRS, CDR2 YFSETQ. CDR3 length: 14 amino acids. V lost 3 bases, J lost 6 bases, and 15 bases lay in between. The CDR3 DNA reads as TGCGCCAGCAGCTCAGAGTTGGGGTACTCTGAAGCTTTCTTT. Protein sequence: CASSSELGYSEAFF.

The chain couples TRBV6-5 to TRBJ2-1; TRBD1 or TRBD2 may be the D gene (6 bases each). The CDR3 loop spans 15 amino acids. The V gene's germline CDR1 is MNHEY and CDR2 SVGAGI. V lost 5 bases, J lost 0 bases, and 11 bases lay in between. The CDR3 reads CASSRGANSYNEQFF. The CDR3 DNA reads as TGTGCCAGCAGTAGGGGGGCTAACTCCTACAATGAGCAGTTCTTC.

The V and J genes are TRBV7-3 and TRBJ1-1; D is unclear. Germline V lookup: CDR1 SGHTA, CDR2 FQGTGA. The CDR3 totals 13 residues. V lost 0 bases to trimming and J lost 2 bases, with 4 bases between them. CDR3 in DNA: TGTGCCAGCAGCTTAACGGGAAACACTGAAGCTTTCTTT. Protein: CASSLTGNTEAFF.

This rearrangement joins TRBV29-1 to TRBJ2-5; 10 bases map to TRBD2. Germline assignment: CDR1 SQVTM and CDR2 ANQGSEA. The CDR3 has 16 amino acids. After removal of 2 bases from V and 5 bases from J, the junction contained 11 bases not matched to a gene. CDR3 sequence reads: CSVELTTAGGMETQYF. CDR3 in DNA: TGCAGCGTTGAATTGACGACAGCGGGAGGGATGGAGACCCAGTACTTC.

The genes are TRBV6-1 and TRBJ1-6, with 7 bases lining up with TRBD1. Per germline, CDR1 MNHNS and CDR2 SASEGT. The CDR3 totals 13 residues. V trimming: 5 bases; J trimming: 9 bases; junction bases outside the gene matches: 4. CDR3 residues: CASSNDRVSPLHF. The DNA for the CDR3 is TGTGCCAGCAGTAATGACAGGGTTTCACCCCTCCACTTT.

The V gene is TRBV27, the J gene TRBJ2-5; 7 nucleotides agree with TRBD1. The CDR3 consists of 15 residues. CDR1 is MNHEY and CDR2 is SMNVEV in the germline V gene (reference sequence). With V trimmed by 0 bases and J by 5 bases, 6 bases remained unmatched. In DNA form, the CDR3 reads TGTGCCAGCAGTTTATCCACAGGGGTCAGGGAGACCCAGTACTTC. It encodes CASSLSTGVRETQYF.

Concerning this clone itself: The sample has other DNA sequences that encode this CDR3 too. The chain links TRBV19 to TRBJ2-5; D is possibly TRBD1 (6 bases). The CDR3 covers 13 residues. CDR1 and CDR2 from the germline V gene are LNHDA and SQIVND (reference sequence). Trimming shortened V by 3 bases and J by 3 bases, and 8 bases separated the two germline ends. In DNA, the CDR3 is TGTGCCAGTAGTATCAGGGGTGAAGAGACCCAGTACTTC. Residues: CASSIRGEETQYF.

The chain links TRBV6-6 to TRBJ2-6; TRBD1 matches 7 bases. The CDR3 runs 15 residues. Germline CDR1 is MNHNY and CDR2 is SVGAGI (reference sequence). Germline trimming cut 4 bases from V and 4 bases from J; bases unmatched to any gene: 4. The CDR3 spells CASSFTGEGANVLTF. The CDR3 nucleotides are TGTGCCAGCAGTTTTACAGGGGAGGGGGCCAACGTCCTGACTTTC.

The rearrangement joins TRBV6-1 to TRBJ2-1; 11 positions match TRBD2. Germline V gene sequence: CDR1 MNHNS, CDR2 SASEGT. Trimming cost V 6 bases and J 3 bases; bases outside gene matches: 4. This CDR3 is 15 amino acids long. The CDR3 loop reads CASSLLAGDYNEQFF. CDR3 nucleotides: TGTGCCAGCAGCTTACTAGCGGGGGACTACAATGAGCAGTTCTTC.

The genes are TRBV5-1 and TRBJ2-6, with unresolved D. Trimming shortened V by 4 bases and J by 0 bases, and 8 bases separated the two germline ends. The V gene's germline CDR1 is SGHRS and CDR2 YFSETQ. The CDR3 spans 15 residues. In nucleotides, the CDR3 is TGCGCCAGCAGCGACTCGAGCTCTGGGGCCAACGTCCTGACTTTC. It encodes CASSDSSSGANVLTF. The full variable domain, rest sourced from reference TRBV5-1 and TRBJ2-6, is KAGVTQTPRYLIKTRGQQVTLSCSPISGHRSVSWYQQTPGQGLQFLFEYFSETQRNKGNFPGRFSGRQFSNSRSEMNVSTLELGDSALYLCASSDSSSGANVLTFGAGSRLTVL.

The rearrangement links TRBV11-2 to TRBJ2-3, with unresolved D. The germline gives CDR1 SGHAT, CDR2 FQNNGV. Trimming removed 0 bases at V and 0 bases at J, with 4 bases between. The CDR3 sequence is 14 residues long. CDR3 loop: CASSLDGSTDTQYF. The CDR3 region has the DNA TGTGCCAGCAGCTTAGACGGGAGCACAGATACGCAGTATTTT. Full variable domain (missing parts from reference TRBV11-2 and TRBJ2-3): EAGVAQSPRYKIIEKRQSVAFWCNPISGHATLYWYQQILGQGPKLLIQFQNNGVVDDSQLPKDRFSAERLKGVDSTLKIQPAKLEDSAVYLCASSLDGSTDTQYFGPGTRLTVL.

The chain carries TRBV7-3 and TRBJ2-1; D is uncertain. The CDR3 sequence is 13 residues long. Germline CDR1 and CDR2: SGHTA and FQGTGA. V lost 2 bases and J 8 bases, leaving 10 bases between the germline ends. As DNA, the CDR3 is TGTGCCAGCAGCTTACCTTCCGGAGATGAGCAGTTCTTC. Amino acids: CASSLPSGDEQFF.

The chain combines TRBV28 with TRBJ2-5, with 10 positions matching TRBD2. CDR1 and CDR2 from the germline V gene are MDHEN and SYDVKM. V dropped 5 bases and J dropped 5; count of bases not matched to a gene: 5. This CDR3 contains 14 residues. CDR3 sequence reads: CASSPGTSVETQYF. The CDR3 region has the DNA TGTGCCAGCAGTCCCGGGACTAGCGTGGAGACCCAGTACTTC.

This chain connects TRBV6-1 to TRBJ1-1, with D unclear. Trimming removed 8 bases from V and 9 bases from J, with 19 bases in between. CDR1 and CDR2 (germline): MNHNS, SASEGT. CDR3 length equals 13 residues. The CDR3 sequence: CASPTRTDEQAFF. DNA of the CDR3: TGTGCCAGCCCTACAAGGACGGATGAGCAAGCTTTCTTT.

The chain recombines TRBV2 with TRBJ1-2; D uncertain. V lost 3 bases to trimming and J lost 4 bases, with 6 bases between them. The CDR3 sequence is 12 residues long. Germline lookup yields CDR1 SNHLY and CDR2 FYNNEI. CDR3 sequence: CASSEAGYGYTF. Written as DNA, the CDR3 is TGTGCCAGCAGTGAGGCTGGCTATGGCTACACCTTC.

This chain uses TRBV7-9 with TRBJ2-5; D may be TRBD1 (5 bases). The CDR3 is 14 residues long. CDR1 and CDR2 from the germline V gene are SEHNR and FQNEAQ (reference sequence). Deletions cut 4 bases from V and 7 bases from J, with 16 bases between. The chain's CDR3 is CASSYSTVPGTQYF. Here the CDR3 DNA reads TGTGCCAGCAGCTACTCGACAGTCCCAGGGACCCAGTACTTC.

This clone was detected only a few times. The V gene is TRBV29-1, the J gene TRBJ2-7; 7 positions match TRBD1. The CDR3 has 13 amino acids. In germline, CDR1 is SQVTM, CDR2 ANQGSEA. After removal of 1 base from V and 3 bases from J, the junction contained 3 bases not matched to a gene. The CDR3 protein is CSVEGDRFYEQYF. The CDR3 DNA is TGCAGCGTTGAAGGGGACAGATTCTACGAGCAGTACTTC.

The chain has TRBV6-4 and TRBJ2-2; 7 bases line up with TRBD2. CDR1 is MRHNA and CDR2 is SNTAGT in the germline V gene. Trimming removed 6 bases from V and 4 bases from J; junction bases left unmatched: 5. The CDR3 extends over 14 amino acids. CDR3 in amino acids: CASRSGESTGELFF. CDR3 DNA: TGTGCCAGCAGGAGCGGGGAGTCCACCGGGGAGCTGTTTTTT.

The genes are TRBV7-3 and TRBJ2-5; possibly TRBD2 for D (6 bases). CDR1 is SGHTA, CDR2 FQGTGA, per germline. The CDR3 loop spans 13 amino acids. The V end was cut by 3 bases, the J end by 4 bases, with 9 bases between. The CDR3 spells CASSFSGTETQYF. In DNA, the CDR3 is TGTGCCAGCAGCTTTAGCGGTACAGAGACCCAGTACTTC.

The V gene is TRBV5-6, the J gene TRBJ2-3; D is unclear. The V gene's germline CDR1 is SGHDT and CDR2 YYEEEE. CDR3 length: 14 residues. The V end lost 0 bases, the J end lost 5 bases, and 10 bases lay between the germline ends. CDR3 sequence (DNA): TGTGCCAGCAGCTTGGGACGGATGGTAGATACGCAGTATTTT. It yields the protein CASSLGRMVDTQYF.

V usage is TRBV5-1 and J usage is TRBJ2-1; 8 nucleotides align to TRBD1. This CDR3 region has 14 residues. The trim removed 1 base at V and 5 bases at J, leaving 2 bases unmatched. The germline gives CDR1 SGHRS, CDR2 YFSETQ. The DNA of the CDR3 is TGCGCCAGCAGCTTGCAGGGGGCCCACAATGAGCAGTTCTTC. Protein product: CASSLQGAHNEQFF.

This chain joins TRBV7-9 and TRBJ1-1; D remains ambiguous. V was clipped by 2 bases and J by 4 bases, with 5 bases between them. This CDR3 comprises 12 residues. From germline, CDR1 is SEHNR and CDR2 FQNEAQ (reference sequence). The CDR3 spells CASSLLSTEAFF. In nucleotides, the CDR3 is TGTGCCAGCAGCTTACTTAGCACTGAAGCTTTCTTT.

The rearrangement links TRBV5-1 to TRBJ2-7; the match to TRBD2 covers 10 bases. The CDR3 is 15 residues long. V trimming: 0 bases; J trimming: 4 bases; junction bases outside the gene matches: 4. CDR1 SGHRS and CDR2 YFSETQ come from the germline V gene. CDR3 region: CASSLEIAGGYEQYF. The CDR3 DNA is TGCGCCAGCAGCTTGGAAATAGCGGGAGGTTACGAGCAGTACTTC.

The chain links TRBV7-9 to TRBJ2-5, with D uncertain. This CDR3 spans 14 amino acids. Looked up from germline, CDR1 is SEHNR and CDR2 is FQNEAQ (reference sequence). Trimming took 2 bases from V and 0 from J, leaving 7 bases between them. The CDR3 loop reads CASSLREYQETQYF. DNA for the CDR3: TGTGCCAGCAGCTTACGAGAGTACCAAGAGACCCAGTACTTC.

V usage is TRBV5-6 and J usage is TRBJ1-5, with 8 bases fitting TRBD1. The CDR3 is 15 residues long. Losses at the gene ends were 4 bases for V and 2 bases for J; bases not matched to a gene: 5. The germline CDR1 and CDR2 sequences are SGHDT and YYEEEE. CDR3 DNA: TGTGCCAGCAGCCAGACAGGGGAGGGCAATCAGCCCCAGCATTTT. It specifies CASSQTGEGNQPQHF. The variable domain in full, with the rest retrieved from reference TRBV5-6 and TRBJ1-5, is DAGVTQSPTHLIKTRGQQVTLRCSPKSGHDTVSWYQQALGQGPQFIFQYYEEEERQRGNFPDRFSGHQFPNYSSELNVNALLLGDSALYLCASSQTGEGNQPQHFGDGTRLSIL.